The T cell receptor (beta chain) under discussion was sequenced for a study of blood T cell repertoires in COVID-19. Study-level information: T cells, B-cell-depleted T cells, or PBMCs provided the cDNA or gDNA that served as material.

V lost 0 bases to trimming and J lost 2 bases; unmatched junction nucleotides: 3. The V gene's germline CDR1 is MNHNY and CDR2 SVGAGI (reference sequence). CDR3 length: 16 residues. This clone was recorded once. Produced via immunoSEQ multiplex PCR; TCRdb's table is partial and in-frame only. The sample lists more than 55,000 clones, about 70% occurring once. This chain uses TRBV6-6 with TRBJ2-2; 7 bases match TRBD2. This sequence originates from a woman in her 70s with acute or convalescent COVID-19. Sequencing used peripheral blood. CDR3 bases: TGTGCCAGCAGTTACTCGACTAGCTCAAACACCGGGGAGCTGTTTTTT. Translated: CASSYSTSSNTGELFF.